The clone carrying this T cell receptor beta chain was counted at least ten times. Its antigen is not known. The sample is drawn from a study of Graves' ophthalmopathy and Graves' hyperthyroidism. Study results and limitations: Most clonotypes expanded in thyroid above 0.001 frequency were present in blood too. The model reached 55% to 71% sensitivity and roughly 76% specificity for predicting ophthalmopathy progression.

The study excluded patients with other autoimmune diseases, uncontrolled infections, pregnancy or lactation. The PBMC fraction was derived from around 10 ml of fresh peripheral blood. Amplification from RNA transcripts yielded the TCR beta CDR3 regions. Investigators did first-round RT-PCR with HTBI primers, then second-round multiplex PCR. TCRdb reanalysed the multiplex PCR reads using MiXCR and keeps one entry per CDR3 protein. The sample contains approximately 500,000 distinct CDR3 sequences, over 13% of which appear only once. Trimming removed 7 bases at V and 1 base at J, with 13 bases between. Germline V gives CDR1 MDHEN, CDR2 SYDVKM. The length of the CDR3 is 14 residues.

Sequenced: blood. The chain joins TRBV28 to TRBJ1-1; D ambiguous. The clonotype was recovered from a young woman with Graves' ophthalmopathy. The CDR3 coding sequence is TGTGCCAGCACAGTTATATTTGCGAACACTGAAGCTTTCTTT. It specifies CASTVIFANTEAFF.